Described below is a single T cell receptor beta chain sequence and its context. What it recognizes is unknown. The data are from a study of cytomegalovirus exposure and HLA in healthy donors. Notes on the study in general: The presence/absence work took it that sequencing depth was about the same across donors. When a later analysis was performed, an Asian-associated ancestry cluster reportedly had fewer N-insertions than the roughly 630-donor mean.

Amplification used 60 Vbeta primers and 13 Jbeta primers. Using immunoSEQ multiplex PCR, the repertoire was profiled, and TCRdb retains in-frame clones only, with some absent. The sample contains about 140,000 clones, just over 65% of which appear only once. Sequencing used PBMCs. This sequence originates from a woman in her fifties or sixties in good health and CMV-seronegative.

As DNA, the CDR3 is TGTGCCAGTAGTATGACGGGCACCGGGGAGCTGTTTTTT. It is translated as CASSMTGTGELFF. The chain combines TRBV19 with TRBJ2-2; no clear D. The CDR3 runs to 13 residues. CDR1 and CDR2 (germline): LNHDA, SQIVND (reference sequence). Trimming took off 3 bases at V and 4 bases at J, with 6 bases between the two ends.